These T cell receptor beta chains were read from a single sample in a study of blood T cells in healthy people across ages. Each CDR3 protein gets one entry after TCRdb re-called the 5' RACE reads with MiXCR. Among some 1.4 million distinct CDR3 sequences, roughly 40% were seen once, and the ten largest hold less than 8%. Sequenced input: blood. These receptors originate from a woman between 18 and 29 years old in good health. Both conserved end residues are part of each CDR3. The D gene is left open where the match is weak. Size is omitted from some rows. Given values are once, few, many or a class for expanded clones.

V: TRBV20-1
D: NA
J: TRBJ2-3
size: NA
DNA: TGCAGTGCTAGCCCCATGGCGGCGGTCACAGATACGCAGTATTTT
CDR3: CSASPMAAVTDTQYF

V: TRBV20-1
D: NA
J: TRBJ2-3
size: many
DNA: TGCAGTGCTAGAGAGACGGGAGATAACACAGATACGCAGTATTTT
CDR3: CSARETGDNTDTQYF

V: TRBV27
D: TRBD2
J: TRBJ2-7
size: few
DNA: TGTGCCAGCAGTTCATCCTCCGGGACTAGCTATTCCCGAGAGCAGTACTTC
CDR3: CASSSSSGTSYSREQYF

V: TRBV6-5
D: NA
J: TRBJ1-5
size: once
DNA: TGTGCCAGCAGGCAGGGAATTAGCAATCAGCCCCAGCATTTT
CDR3: CASRQGISNQPQHF

V: TRBV9
D: NA
J: TRBJ2-1
size: NA
DNA: TGTGCCAGCAGCGTAGGGGGCTTGAGCTCCTACAATGAGCAGTTCTTC
CDR3: CASSVGGLSSYNEQFF

V: TRBV7-3
D: TRBD2
J: TRBJ2-2
size: NA
DNA: TGTGCCAGCAGCTTATATAGGACTAGCAGTTTCAACGGGGAGCTGTTTTTT
CDR3: CASSLYRTSSFNGELFF

V: TRBV10-3
D: NA
J: TRBJ1-1
size: NA
DNA: TGTGCCATCAGTGAGTCTAGCAGGGTTGGAGCTTTCTTT
CDR3: CAISESSRVGAFF

V: TRBV7-3
D: TRBD2
J: TRBJ2-1
size: NA
DNA: TGTGCCAGCAGCCGACTAGCTATCTTCGGTGAGCAGTTCTTC
CDR3: CASSRLAIFGEQFF

V: TRBV30
D: NA
J: TRBJ1-2
size: NA
DNA: TGTGCCTGGAGTGTACAACAGGGCTCTGGCTACACCTTC
CDR3: CAWSVQQGSGYTF

V: TRBV4-1
D: NA
J: TRBJ2-1
size: few
DNA: TGCGCCAGCAGCCGTAGTAGTAACAATGAGCAGTTCTTC
CDR3: CASSRSSNNEQFF

V: TRBV5-6
D: TRBD1
J: TRBJ2-5
size: NA
DNA: TGTGCCAGCACCTTCCGGGACAGGAGCCAAGAGACCCAGTACTTC
CDR3: CASTFRDRSQETQYF

V: TRBV3-1
D: NA
J: TRBJ2-1
size: NA
DNA: TGTGCCAGCAGCCAGGAAGACTTATCCCATGAGCAGTTCTTC
CDR3: CASSQEDLSHEQFF

V: TRBV30
D: TRBD2
J: TRBJ2-7
size: NA
DNA: TGTGCCTGGACAGGGACTAGCGGCTACGAGCAGTACTTC
CDR3: CAWTGTSGYEQYF

V: TRBV14
D: TRBD2
J: TRBJ2-7
size: NA
DNA: TGTGCCAGCAGGCCCACTAGCGGGAAGTATGACGAGCAGTACTTC
CDR3: CASRPTSGKYDEQYF

V: TRBV2
D: TRBD1
J: TRBJ2-1
size: NA
DNA: TGTGCCAGCAGTTTTGACAGGGGGTTATACAATGAGCAGTTCTTC
CDR3: CASSFDRGLYNEQFF

V: TRBV6-1
D: TRBD1
J: TRBJ2-4
size: NA
DNA: TGTGCCAGCAGTCCAATACTACAGGGGGCAGTAGCCAAAAACATTCAGTACTTC
CDR3: CASSPILQGAVAKNIQYF

V: TRBV7-6
D: NA
J: TRBJ2-1
size: NA
DNA: TGTGCCAGCAGCTTAGTTCCCCGAAGGGATCCCAGCTCCTACAATGAGCAGTTCTTC
CDR3: CASSLVPRRDPSSYNEQFF

V: TRBV7-3
D: TRBD2
J: TRBJ2-5
size: NA
DNA: TGTGCCAGCAGCTCGGGACTAGTTGGGGAGACCCAGTACTTC
CDR3: CASSSGLVGETQYF

V: TRBV5-1
D: TRBD2
J: TRBJ2-5
size: NA
DNA: TGCGCCAGCACCACCGGACTAGCGGGAGGTGAGCAGTACTTC
CDR3: CASTTGLAGGEQYF

V: TRBV7-8
D: TRBD2
J: TRBJ2-1
size: few
DNA: TGTGCCAGCAGCGTTCAAGCGGGAGGCCTGACCCCCTCCTACAATGAGCAGTTCTTC
CDR3: CASSVQAGGLTPSYNEQFF

V: TRBV5-1
D: NA
J: TRBJ2-1
size: few
DNA: TGCGCCAGCAGCCCTACAGGGTCCCCAACCAATGAGCAGTTCTTC
CDR3: CASSPTGSPTNEQFF

V: TRBV2
D: NA
J: TRBJ2-6
size: few
DNA: TGTGCGACAACGGCTGGGGCCAACGTCCTGACTTTC
CDR3: CATTAGANVLTF

V: TRBV5-5
D: TRBD2
J: TRBJ2-1
size: NA
DNA: TGTGCCAGCAGCTTTCCTAGCGGGAGGGTCTACAATGAGCAGTTCTTC
CDR3: CASSFPSGRVYNEQFF

V: TRBV12-3/TRBV12-4
D: NA
J: TRBJ1-5
size: few
DNA: TGTGCCAGCAGTCCCGACAGGACTAGCAATCAGCCCCAGCATTTT
CDR3: CASSPDRTSNQPQHF

V: TRBV5-6
D: NA
J: TRBJ2-1
size: few
DNA: TGTGCCAGCAGCCGTGCCCCAGCGACGGTCAATGAGCAGTTCTTC
CDR3: CASSRAPATVNEQFF

V: TRBV9
D: TRBD2
J: TRBJ2-1
size: NA
DNA: TGTGCCAGCAGCGTAGTATCGGGGGGGAGCTACAATGAGCAGTTCTTC
CDR3: CASSVVSGGSYNEQFF

V: TRBV7-9
D: NA
J: TRBJ1-5
size: NA
DNA: TGTGCCAGCAGCTCCATGACGGGCACCATGGGTCAGCCCCAGCATTTT
CDR3: CASSSMTGTMGQPQHF

V: TRBV20-1
D: TRBD1
J: TRBJ2-1
size: NA
DNA: TGCAGTGCTGTCGGGACAGGCTCCTACAATGAGCAGTTCTTC
CDR3: CSAVGTGSYNEQFF

V: TRBV2
D: TRBD1
J: TRBJ1-2
size: NA
DNA: TGTGCCAGCAGTGAAGGTCCGGGACAGGAGCAGGGCTACACCTTC
CDR3: CASSEGPGQEQGYTF

V: TRBV12-3/TRBV12-4
D: NA
J: TRBJ1-4
size: NA
DNA: TGTGCCAGCATTCGGGGGGCAACTAATGAAAAACTGTTTTTT
CDR3: CASIRGATNEKLFF

V: TRBV14
D: NA
J: TRBJ1-1
size: NA
DNA: TGTGCCAGCAGCCGACTCCCCGGACCCAACACTGAAGCTTTCTTT
CDR3: CASSRLPGPNTEAFF

V: TRBV12-3/TRBV12-4
D: NA
J: TRBJ2-7
size: NA
DNA: TGTGCCAGCAGTCGCCCCGGGGGCACCTCCTACGAGCAGTACTTC
CDR3: CASSRPGGTSYEQYF

V: TRBV5-1
D: NA
J: TRBJ1-4
size: NA
DNA: TGCGCCAGCAGCGTGGGGTGGGCTAATGAAAAACTGTTTTTT
CDR3: CASSVGWANEKLFF

V: TRBV7-2
D: TRBD1
J: TRBJ1-1
size: NA
DNA: TGTGCCAGCAGCCTCCGGGACAGGGGGATAGGGCCGAACACTGAAGCTTTCTTT
CDR3: CASSLRDRGIGPNTEAFF

V: TRBV20-1
D: TRBD1
J: TRBJ2-7
size: NA
DNA: TGCAAGACGGACAGGGTTCCCGAGCAGTACTTC
CDR3: CKTDRVPEQYF

V: TRBV20-1
D: NA
J: TRBJ2-7
size: once
DNA: TGCAGTGCTAGGGGGCTTTCCGGGTCCTACGAGCAGTACTTC
CDR3: CSARGLSGSYEQYF

V: TRBV12-1
D: NA
J: TRBJ2-7
size: NA
DNA: TGTGCCAGCCGCACTCCGGGACAGGGTTTGGGCTCCTACGAGCAGTACTTC
CDR3: CASRTPGQGLGSYEQYF

V: TRBV30
D: NA
J: TRBJ2-7
size: NA
DNA: TGTGCCTGGAGCCCTACCTACGAGCAGTACTTC
CDR3: CAWSPTYEQYF

V: TRBV7-9
D: NA
J: TRBJ1-5
size: many
DNA: TGTGCCAGCAGCTTAGTGTCAGGGACGGGCAATCAGCCCCAGCATTTT
CDR3: CASSLVSGTGNQPQHF

V: TRBV28
D: TRBD1
J: TRBJ2-7
size: few
DNA: TGTGCCAGCAGTTTGGACAGGTACGACGAGCAGTACTTC
CDR3: CASSLDRYDEQYF

V: TRBV5-1
D: NA
J: TRBJ2-5
size: few
DNA: TGCGCCAGCAGTTCCCGGGGCTCAGGAGAGACCCAGTACTTC
CDR3: CASSSRGSGETQYF